The text below deals with one T cell receptor (beta chain). The clone's antigen remains unknown. Per-nucleotide qualities are absent, and no much larger clonotype sits a single base away. Collaborating institutions collected whole blood in K2EDTA tubes following their own protocols. For TCRbeta analysis, collaborator samples were shipped as frozen whole blood, as isolated PBMCs, or as DNA extracted from either sample type. The immunoSEQ Assay, a bias-controlled multiplex PCR, was used to amplify TCRbeta CDR3 regions from genomic DNA. As for the original processing: The number of nucleated cells in each sample was estimated by amplification of reference gene primers within the assay. To quantify the absolute abundance of each unique TCRbeta CDR3 rearrangement, sequence reads were collapsed and filtered. For each sample, productive Simpson clonality was calculated as the square root of Simpson's diversity index over productive rearrangements. Here the immuneACCESS table is served through TCRdb, limited to in-frame sequences with V and J called. Missing clones are a known gap in these copies; in checked studies unresolved V genes cover under half, and the rest lacks a known reason. The DNA gave D and trimming, while V, J and clone size come from that table. This sample comprises 110,000 to 150,000 clones, approximately 90% of them detected only once. Together, the top ten hold approximately 11% of the sample.

The data are from a study of blood T cell repertoires in COVID-19 (dated by TCRdb to the early 2020s). Study-wide context: Collaborator samples came from the United States, Italy and Spain and covered acute and convalescent phases of COVID-19. The material from the prospective study consisted of cDNA or gDNA derived from T cells, B-cell-depleted T cells, or PBMCs. Deeply sampled blood TCRbeta repertoires from subjects exposed to, actively infected with, or recovered from COVID-19 were included in the dataset. A freely available public database, intended as a resource for researchers studying the immune response to SARS-CoV-2, is where the repertoires were released. The samples were drawn from two sources: the first 160 participants of the ongoing ImmuneRACE study, and fewer than 1,500 subjects contributed by 6 global collaborators. The sample metadata nearly always contained a de-identified subject ID, COVID-19 status, age in years and sex. Where HLA class I and class II types were available, the types were taken from metadata supplied by the sample provider, not from assay-based typing.

Taken from the germline V gene, the CDR1 and CDR2 loops are SNHLY and FYNNEI. The CDR3 numbers 14 residues from cysteine through phenylalanine. Just the 42-base CDR3 DNA is kept, in frame starting at base 1. V is clipped by 3 bases and J by 0 bases, and the sequence between their germline boundaries is 8 bases long. General conclusions and limits of the study: The quantity of clinical and demographic metadata differed by source and by participant and was supplied without curation.

Sample: peripheral blood. The chain was built from TRBV2 and TRBJ1-2, with an unclear D gene assignment. The receptor's source is a woman older than 75 with acute or convalescent COVID-19. The CDR3 has the sequence CASSDNRANYGYTF. The DNA is as follows: TGTGCCAGCAGTGATAACAGAGCTAACTATGGCTACACCTTC.